This T cell receptor (beta chain) is from a study of T-cell memory formation after mild COVID-19. General study points: Clones that shrank (day 15 to 85) were balanced CD4/CD8, whereas later expanders leaned CD4+.

The CDR3 extends over 15 amino acids. With V trimmed by 5 bases and J by 4 bases, 6 bases remained unmatched. This clonotype was recorded many times. The antigen is undetermined. TCRdb analysed the 5' RACE reads with MiXCR anew, one entry per CDR3 protein. There are 250,000 to 350,000 distinct CDR3 sequences in the sample; around 19% occur only once, and about 21% lies in the top ten. The sequenced sample consisted of PBMCs or a T cell subset sorted from them (not recorded which). This chain links TRBV12-3 or TRBV12-4 with TRBJ2-1; 9 positions match TRBD1. The TCR comes from a man aged 18 to 30 who had mild COVID-19 (a few samples of this study predate the infection). Cell type and time point are not known. The CDR3 bases are TGTGCCAGCAGTCCCGGACAGGGGCCTTACAATGAGCAGTTCTTC. Amino acids: CASSPGQGPYNEQFF.